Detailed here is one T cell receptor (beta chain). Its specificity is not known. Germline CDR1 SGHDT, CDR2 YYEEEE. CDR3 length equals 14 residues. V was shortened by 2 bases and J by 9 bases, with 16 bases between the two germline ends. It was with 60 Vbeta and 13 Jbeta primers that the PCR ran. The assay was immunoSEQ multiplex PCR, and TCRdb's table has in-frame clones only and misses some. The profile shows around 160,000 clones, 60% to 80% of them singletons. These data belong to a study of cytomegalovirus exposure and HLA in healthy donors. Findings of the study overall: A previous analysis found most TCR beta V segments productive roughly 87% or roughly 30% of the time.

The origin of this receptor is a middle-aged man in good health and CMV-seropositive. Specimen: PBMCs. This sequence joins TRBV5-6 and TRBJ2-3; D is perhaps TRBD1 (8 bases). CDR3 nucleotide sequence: TGTGCCAGCAGCTTAGGCCAACAGGGGGGGACGCAGTATTTT. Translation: CASSLGQQGGTQYF.